This T cell receptor (beta chain) originates from a study of cytomegalovirus exposure and HLA in healthy donors. Primers for the PCR totalled 60 Vbeta and 13 Jbeta. The protocol was immunoSEQ multiplex PCR, while the TCRdb copy is restricted to in-frame clones and leaves out a portion. The sample includes approximately 80,000 clones, over 60% seen only once; the top ten take 11%. The CDR3 runs to 14 residues. With 4 bases clipped from V and 4 bases from J, the junction kept 5 bases outside the gene matches. The germline V gene has CDR1 SGHTS and CDR2 YDEGEE. Notes on the study in general: In an earlier analysis, about 87% or about 30%: the productive usage of most TCR beta V segments.

This clone was counted between two and nine times. Its target is unknown. The chain carries TRBV5-8 and TRBJ2-7; 10 bases are a match to TRBD2. The receptor's source is a woman aged 35 to 49 in good health and CMV-seropositive. Sequenced material: PBMCs. The CDR3 nucleotides are TGTGCCAGCAGCATAGCGGGAGGAGGGTACGAGCAGTACTTC. Residues: CASSIAGGGYEQYF.